The 27 T cell receptor beta chains reported below all come from one sample, sequenced in a study of T cells in narcolepsy. Method: immunoSEQ multiplex PCR; TCRdb's copy keeps in-frame clones and lacks some. The sample yields approximately 35,000 clones, 87% seen once. Input material: CD45RA- memory CD4+ T cells from PBMCs. All receptors come from a human donor with narcolepsy.

V gene TRBV5-1 combines with J gene TRBJ2-5; tentatively, D is TRBD1 (5 bases). V shed 1 base and J shed 5 bases, with 9 bases lying between them. Germline loops: CDR1 SGHRS, CDR2 YFSETQ. The CDR3 spans 13 residues. In nucleotides, the CDR3 is TGCGCCAGCAGCTTGCAGGGTGGCGAGACCCAGTACTTC. This gives the protein CASSLQGGETQYF.

This chain connects TRBV5-4 to TRBJ1-4; D gene ambiguous. V lost 0 bases and J 5 bases, leaving 8 bases between the germline ends. The CDR3 covers 14 residues. Looked up from germline, CDR1 is SGHNT and CDR2 is YYREEE (reference sequence). In nucleotides, the CDR3 is TGTGCCAGCAGCTTGGAACAGAGAAATGAAAAACTGTTTTTT. Its protein is CASSLEQRNEKLFF.

The chain uses TRBV28 and TRBJ1-5; 9 bases are shared with TRBD1. J lost 7 bases, V lost 6 bases, and 10 bases had no gene match. From germline, CDR1 is MDHEN and CDR2 SYDVKM. The CDR3 loop spans 15 amino acids. The CDR3 DNA reads TGTGCCAGCAGCCCCCGGGACAGGGCAGTCCAGCCCCAGCATTTT. It encodes CASSPRDRAVQPQHF.

This chain uses TRBV2 with TRBJ1-5; TRBD1 matches 11 bases. CDR3 length equals 14 residues. Germline trimming cut 5 bases from V and 6 bases from J; bases unmatched to any gene: 3. Germline V CDR1 and CDR2: SNHLY, FYNNEI. The CDR3 DNA reads as TGTGCCAGCAGTTGGGGACAGGGGGGTCAGCCCCAGCATTTT. Its protein product is CASSWGQGGQPQHF.

The rearrangement uses TRBV6-1 and TRBJ2-7; D not resolved. V was trimmed by 2 bases and J by 4 bases, leaving 6 bases between them. CDR1 MNHNS and CDR2 SASEGT come from the germline V gene. This CDR3 is built from 12 residues. CDR3 amino acids: CASSEKEYEQYF. DNA of the CDR3: TGTGCCAGCAGTGAAAAGGAGTACGAGCAGTACTTC.

The chain carries TRBV10-3 and TRBJ1-1; D perhaps matches TRBD1 (6 bases). The germline V gene encodes CDR1 ENHRY and CDR2 SYGVKD. The CDR3 contains 14 residues. Trimming removed 5 bases at V and 1 base at J, with 11 bases between. The CDR3 here is CAISSRGSNTEAFF. Here the CDR3 DNA reads TGTGCCATCAGTTCCAGGGGCTCGAACACTGAAGCTTTCTTT.

J is TRBJ1-6 and V is TRBV25-1; 8 bases map to TRBD1. CDR1 is MGHDK, CDR2 SYGVNS, per germline. V was clipped by 2 bases and J by 7 bases; unmatched bases: 1. The CDR3 loop spans 14 amino acids. CDR3 protein: CASSERQGNSPLHF. The CDR3 DNA is TGTGCCAGCAGTGAAAGACAGGGGAATTCACCCCTCCACTTT. Full variable domain (remainder filled in from reference TRBV25-1 and TRBJ1-6): EADIYQTPRYLVIGTGKKITLECSQTMGHDKMYWYQQDPGMELHLIHYSYGVNSTEKGDLSSESTVSRIRTEHFPLTLESARPSHTSQYLCASSERQGNSPLHFGNGTRLTVT.

As concerns this clone: The sample contains more than one DNA sequence encoding this CDR3. The chain links TRBV15 to TRBJ1-3; D is uncertain. Germline CDR1 reads LNHNV; CDR2 reads YYDKDF (reference sequence). This CDR3 is 14 amino acids long. V lost 5 bases, J lost 1 base, and 9 bases lay in between. The CDR3 loop reads CATSPILSGNTIYF. The CDR3 bases are TGTGCCACCAGCCCAATCCTTTCTGGAAACACCATATATTTT.

The rearrangement links TRBV11-2 to TRBJ2-7, with D possibly being TRBD2 (5 bases). The germline V gene encodes CDR1 SGHAT and CDR2 FQNNGV. This CDR3 has 15 residues. V was cut by 4 bases and J by 6 bases, with 19 bases left in between. Here the CDR3 reads CASSSNPRLAGEQYF. In DNA, the CDR3 is TGTGCCAGCAGCTCAAACCCCCGGCTAGCTGGCGAGCAGTACTTC.

This chain connects TRBV29-1 to TRBJ2-5; D uncertain. CDR1 and CDR2 from the germline V gene are SQVTM and ANQGSEA. The germline V and J ends were trimmed by 6 bases and 2 bases, with 13 bases remaining between them. This CDR3 spans 13 amino acids. The CDR3 loop is CSVDDFTQETQYF. For the CDR3, the DNA is TGCAGCGTGGACGACTTTACTCAAGAGACCCAGTACTTC.

In nucleotides, the CDR3 is TGTGCCAGCAGCTTGGGGGCAGGGGACTATGGCTACACCTTC. Protein: CASSLGAGDYGYTF. The chain recombines TRBV5-8 with TRBJ1-2; weak D call: TRBD1 (6 bases). This CDR3 comprises 14 residues. The germline V and J ends were trimmed by 0 bases and 3 bases, with 9 bases remaining between them. Germline CDR1 reads SGHTS; CDR2 reads YDEGEE.

V and J are TRBV28 and TRBJ1-4; 7 bases line up with TRBD1. V shed 6 bases, J shed 16 bases, and the junction held 14 bases outside the gene matches. Germline-derived CDR1 and CDR2 are MDHEN and SYDVKM. The CDR3 runs to 13 residues. The CDR3 sequence: CASSRGDDRVQFF. The CDR3 nucleotides read TGTGCCAGCAGCCGGGGGGATGACAGGGTTCAGTTTTTT.

V is TRBV5-4 and J is TRBJ1-1; 8 bases are a match to TRBD1. The germline V gene encodes CDR1 SGHNT and CDR2 YYREEE (reference sequence). The CDR3 is 18 amino acids. Trimming removed 4 bases from V and 8 bases from J; junction bases left unmatched: 22. This CDR3 is CASSRGQAATFFPGEAFF. CDR3 sequence (DNA): TGTGCCAGCAGCCGGGGACAGGCGGCGACCTTTTTCCCCGGAGAAGCTTTCTTT.

Remarks on this clone: Different DNA sequences within this sample yield the same CDR3. This chain connects TRBV7-9 to TRBJ1-5, with D possibly TRBD1 on 5 matching bases. The CDR3 contains 16 residues. Germline loops: CDR1 SEHNR, CDR2 FQNEAQ (reference sequence). Trimming stripped 1 base from V and 6 bases from J, with 16 bases between. CDR3: CASSLGEGLGTQPQHF. The CDR3 nucleotides are TGTGCCAGCAGCTTAGGAGAGGGGCTGGGTACTCAGCCCCAGCATTTT. Full variable domain (missing parts from reference TRBV7-9 and TRBJ1-5): DTGVSQNPRHKITKRGQNVTFRCDPISEHNRLYWYRQTLGQGPEFLTYFQNEAQLEKSRLLSDRFSAERPKGSFSTLEIQRTEQGDSAMYLCASSLGEGLGTQPQHFGDGTRLSIL.

The chain combines TRBV10-3 with TRBJ2-1; D might be TRBD2 (6 bases). The germline V gene has CDR1 ENHRY and CDR2 SYGVKD. Trimming took 11 bases from V and 3 from J, leaving 17 bases between them. The length of the CDR3 is 14 residues. In DNA form, the CDR3 reads TGTGCCGCAAGCCCCGGGACTGACTACAATGAGCAGTTCTTC. Protein: CAASPGTDYNEQFF.

The chain carries TRBV2 and TRBJ2-7; maybe TRBD2 (6 bases). Germline CDR1 SNHLY, CDR2 FYNNEI. Trimming pared 7 bases from V and 0 bases from J, leaving 16 bases between. The length of the CDR3 is 15 residues. The CDR3 here is CASKKDGSSSYEQYF. CDR3 nucleotide sequence: TGTGCCAGCAAAAAAGACGGGAGCAGCTCCTACGAGCAGTACTTC.

V gene TRBV7-2 combines with J gene TRBJ2-1; D may be TRBD2 (5 bases). Trimming took 5 bases from V and 5 from J, leaving 10 bases between them. CDR3 length: 13 amino acids. Germline CDR1 is SGHTA and CDR2 is FQGNSA. The CDR3 sequence is CASSPRLNNEQFF. In nucleotides, the CDR3 is TGTGCCAGCAGCCCTAGACTAAACAATGAGCAGTTCTTC.

The J gene is TRBJ1-1, the V gene TRBV4-1, with 7 bases fitting TRBD1. Per the germline V gene, CDR1 is MGHRA and CDR2 is YSYEKL. The CDR3 covers 15 residues. The ends lost 8 bases at V and 4 bases at J; junction bases unmatched: 13. The CDR3 DNA sequence: TGCGCCAGCCGCACCGTACAGGGGTTAAGCACTGAAGCTTTCTTT. Residues: CASRTVQGLSTEAFF.

The rearrangement joins TRBV29-1 to TRBJ1-3; D call uncertain. Trimming shortened V by 7 bases and J by 4 bases, and 11 bases separated the two germline ends. Germline lookup yields CDR1 SQVTM and CDR2 ANQGSEA. The CDR3 totals 12 residues. The CDR3 nucleotides are TGCAGCGGACTGGCTGGCGGAAACACCATATATTTT. It codes for CSGLAGGNTIYF.

In this sample, this clone turned up a few times. The V and J genes are TRBV4-2 and TRBJ2-7, with 11 positions matching TRBD2. Germline trimming cut 1 base from V and 5 bases from J; bases unmatched to any gene: 7. The CDR3 is 16 amino acids. From germline, CDR1 is LGHNA and CDR2 YNFKEQ. In nucleotides, the CDR3 is TGTGCCAGCAGCCAAGGGACCCGACTAGCGGGACACGAGCAGTACTTC. It specifies CASSQGTRLAGHEQYF.

J is TRBJ1-1 and V is TRBV19; 10 positions match TRBD1. V lost 5 bases, J lost 10 bases, and 4 bases stayed unmatched. Germline values: CDR1 LNHDA, CDR2 SQIVND (reference sequence). There are 12 residues in the CDR3. CDR3 sequence reads: CASSPRTGGAFF. The CDR3 DNA follows: TGTGCCAGTAGTCCGCGGACAGGGGGAGCTTTCTTT.

The V call is TRBV9, the J call TRBJ1-5; D remains unclear. Germline V gene lookup returns CDR1 SGDLS and CDR2 YYNGEE. Trimming pared 4 bases from V and 0 bases from J, leaving 8 bases between. This CDR3 region has 14 residues. The chain's CDR3 is CASSKENSNQPQHF. CDR3 nucleotides: TGTGCCAGCAGCAAGGAGAATAGCAATCAGCCCCAGCATTTT.

The J gene is TRBJ1-5, the V gene TRBV28, with D possibly TRBD1 on 6 matching bases. Trimming removed 6 bases from V and 9 bases from J, with 18 bases in between. Germline V CDR1 and CDR2: MDHEN, SYDVKM. The CDR3 runs 14 residues. The CDR3 here is CASSLTGQFRPQHF. The CDR3 DNA sequence: TGTGCCAGCAGCCTGACAGGCCAATTTAGGCCCCAGCATTTT. The full variable domain, rest sourced from reference TRBV28 and TRBJ1-5, is DVKVTQSSRYLVKRTGEKVFLECVQDMDHENMFWYRQDPGLGLRLIYFSYDVKMKEKGDIPEGYSVSREKKERFSLILESASTNQTSMYLCASSLTGQFRPQHFGDGTRLSIL.

The V gene is TRBV29-1, the J gene TRBJ1-5, with a possible D match to TRBD1 (6 bases). V was cut by 4 bases and J by 5 bases, with 15 bases left in between. Looked up from germline, CDR1 is SQVTM and CDR2 is ANQGSEA. This CDR3 has 14 amino acids. The CDR3 DNA follows: TGCAGCGTTGCTAGGGGGAATGCGGATCAGCCCCAGCATTTT. Protein sequence: CSVARGNADQPQHF.

The chain links TRBV18 to TRBJ1-5; TRBD1 matches at 9 bases. Germline lookup yields CDR1 KGHSH and CDR2 LQKENI. Unmatched junction bases numbered 4, after V lost 3 bases and J lost 7 bases. The CDR3 loop spans 14 amino acids. CDR3 nucleotide sequence: TGTGCCAGCTCACCGGACAGGGGATACCAGCCCCAGCATTTT. It codes for CASSPDRGYQPQHF.

The V gene is TRBV4-3, the J gene TRBJ2-2; D is uncertain. The V and J ends lost 4 bases and 4 bases respectively, with 7 bases between them. Germline CDR1 LGHNA, CDR2 YSLEER. The CDR3 is 13 residues long. CDR3 in amino acids: CASSRTGTGELFF. The CDR3 DNA follows: TGCGCCAGCAGCCGAACGGGCACCGGGGAGCTGTTTTTT.

This clone is a singleton in its sample. The junction shows a germline mismatch at one end, possibly a read error. The sample contains more than one DNA sequence encoding this CDR3. The CDR3 spells CASSLEGTGNQPQHF. The CDR3 nucleotides are TGCGCCAGCAGCTTGGAGGGGACGGGGAATCAGCCCCAGCATTTT. The genes are TRBV7-2 and TRBJ1-5, with D perhaps TRBD1 (5 bases). CDR1 is SGHTA and CDR2 is FQGNSA in the germline V gene. This CDR3 contains 15 residues.